Each of the 13 T cell receptor beta chains below was sequenced from the same sample in a study of chemoradiotherapy in HPV16-positive cancers. Repertoires were generated with immunoSEQ multiplex PCR, while TCRdb's copy carries only in-frame clones and drops some. The sample records about 25,000 clones, around 90% being singletons. The specimen comprised blood, sampled from a patient who underwent chemoradiotherapy. The receptors were sampled from a human donor with HPV-associated anogenital cancer.

This chain connects TRBV5-4 to TRBJ2-3; 9 bases map to TRBD2. Germline CDR1 and CDR2: SGHNT and YYREEE (reference sequence). The CDR3 spans 16 residues. V lost 3 bases and J lost 5; bases outside the gene matches: 10. The CDR3 coding sequence is TGTGCCAGCAGCTACCTTGGCGGGGGGGCGGGAGATACGCAGTATTTT. It is translated as CASSYLGGGAGDTQYF. The full variable domain, rest sourced from reference TRBV5-4 and TRBJ2-3, is ETGVTQSPTHLIKTRGQQVTLRCSSQSGHNTVSWYQQALGQGPQFIFQYYREEENGRGNFPPRFSGLQFPNYSSELNVNALELDDSALYLCASSYLGGGAGDTQYFGPGTRLTVL.

The chain carries TRBV6-1 and TRBJ1-4, with a tentative D call TRBD1 (5 bases). V lost 1 base and J lost 7, with 19 bases in between. CDR3 size: 17 residues. Per the germline V gene, CDR1 is MNHNS and CDR2 is SASEGT. Here the CDR3 reads CASSEEAARWRGEKLFF. CDR3 in DNA: TGTGCCAGCAGTGAAGAAGCGGCCAGGTGGAGGGGTGAAAAACTGTTTTTT.

The chain employs TRBV28 and TRBJ2-2; D is undetermined. Germline V CDR1 and CDR2: MDHEN, SYDVKM. V lost 2 bases, J lost 5 bases, and 9 bases lay in between. CDR3 length: 14 amino acids. The CDR3 nucleotides read TGTGCCAGCAGTTTACACCGATTAACCGGGGAGCTGTTTTTT. Protein sequence: CASSLHRLTGELFF.

The chain uses TRBV7-7 and TRBJ2-5, with D possibly being TRBD2 (6 bases). Germline CDR1 SSHAT, CDR2 FNYEAQ (reference sequence). With 10 bases removed from V and 1 base from J, the gap between germline ends came to 22 bases. The CDR3 runs 16 residues. The CDR3 coding sequence is TGTGCCACACAGGAGACTAGACCTGATGGCCAAGAGACCCAGTACTTC. This sequence encodes CATQETRPDGQETQYF.

This clone was counted once. The V and J genes are TRBV11-2 and TRBJ2-6; 12 positions agree with TRBD2. CDR1 SGHAT and CDR2 FQNNGV come from the germline V gene. Unmatched junction bases numbered 7, after V lost 7 bases and J lost 3 bases. CDR3 length equals 17 residues. The CDR3 loop reads CASTETSGRGGANVLTF. The CDR3, as DNA: TGTGCCAGCACCGAGACTAGCGGGAGAGGTGGGGCCAACGTCCTGACTTTC.

This chain uses TRBV6-5 with TRBJ2-7; possibly TRBD1 for D (6 bases). Deletions cut 5 bases from V and 0 bases from J, with 11 bases between. This CDR3 region has 14 residues. Germline V gene data show CDR1 as MNHEY and CDR2 as SVGAGI. The CDR3 sequence: CASSPRDTSYEQYF. DNA of the CDR3: TGTGCCAGCAGTCCCCGGGACACCTCCTACGAGCAGTACTTC.

CDR3 in amino acids: CAITRDREYTEAFF. The DNA of the CDR3 is TGTGCCATCACTAGGGACAGGGAGTATACTGAAGCTTTCTTT. The V and J genes are TRBV10-3 and TRBJ1-1, with 9 bases lining up with TRBD1. The V gene's germline CDR1 is ENHRY and CDR2 SYGVKD. V lost 7 bases to trimming and J lost 5 bases; unmatched junction nucleotides: 8. CDR3 length equals 14 residues.

The chain uses TRBV11-3 and TRBJ2-2, with D hard to call. Germline V lookup: CDR1 SGHNT, CDR2 YENEEA. The CDR3 totals 11 residues. V was pared by 0 bases and J by 8 bases, with 1 base between. The CDR3 nucleotides are TGTGCCAGCAGCTTAGAGGGGGAGCTGTTTTTT. Translation gives CASSLEGELFF.

The V and J genes are TRBV5-6 and TRBJ1-2; 7 bases agree with TRBD1. V trimming: 7 bases; J trimming: 4 bases; junction bases outside the gene matches: 10. Germline V gives CDR1 SGHDT, CDR2 YYEEEE. The CDR3 has 14 amino acids. CDR3 coding DNA: TGTGCCAGCGGCAGACAGGGATCGGTCTATGGCTACACCTTC. Its translation is CASGRQGSVYGYTF.

The chain carries TRBV5-8 and TRBJ2-1, with 10 nucleotides matching TRBD1. The CDR3 has 17 amino acids. V dropped 4 bases and J dropped 4; count of bases not matched to a gene: 11. Germline CDR1 SGHTS, CDR2 YDEGEE. CDR3 protein: CASSNGQGVMLYNEQFF. CDR3 DNA sequence: TGTGCCAGCAGCAACGGACAGGGGGTTATGTTGTACAATGAGCAGTTCTTC. The entire variable domain, with the rest obtained from reference TRBV5-8 and TRBJ2-1, is as follows: EAGVTQSPTHLIKTRGQQATLRCSPISGHTSVYWYQQALGLGLQFLLWYDEGEERNRGNFPPRFSGRQFPNYSSELNVNALELEDSALYLCASSNGQGVMLYNEQFFGPGTRLTVL.

This clone was seen just once. This rearrangement joins TRBV30 to TRBJ2-1; D perhaps matches TRBD2 (6 bases). V dropped 0 bases and J dropped 6 bases, with 9 bases sitting between them. Germline V gene lookup returns CDR1 GTSNPN and CDR2 SVGIG (reference sequence). The length of the CDR3 is 13 residues. The CDR3 is CAWSVGAGNEQFF. CDR3 coding DNA: TGTGCCTGGAGTGTAGGAGCGGGCAATGAGCAGTTCTTC.

The chain couples TRBV19 to TRBJ1-2, with D unclear. Trimming took off 7 bases at V and 4 bases at J, with 13 bases between the two ends. Germline-derived CDR1 and CDR2 are LNHDA and SQIVND (reference sequence). This CDR3 is 13 amino acids long. CDR3 region: CASTRTAAYGYTF. DNA for the CDR3: TGTGCCAGTACCCGAACAGCCGCCTATGGCTACACCTTC.

V usage is TRBV2 and J usage is TRBJ1-1, with D possibly being TRBD1 (6 bases). The germline V gene encodes CDR1 SNHLY and CDR2 FYNNEI. CDR3 length: 15 amino acids. Between the trimmed V and J ends, which lost 7 bases and 0 bases, there was a span of 15 bases. The chain's CDR3 is CASNLQGLMNTEAFF. Written as DNA, the CDR3 is TGTGCCAGCAACCTACAGGGCCTCATGAACACTGAAGCTTTCTTT.